The clone carrying this T cell receptor beta chain was seen a handful of times. The data belong to a study of blood T cell repertoires in COVID-19. Original handling: Using reference gene primer amplification, nucleated cell counts were estimated. Some clones are missing from TCRdb's copy, which holds only in-frame ones; the method was immunoSEQ multiplex PCR. The D gene and trimming were derived from the DNA, and the V and J assignments and clone size from that table. In the table there are approximately 340,000 clones, approximately 90% of which are singletons. Exposed study participants had met a COVID-19 case within 2 weeks before entry. Sequencing was done on a sample of PBMCs or T cells enriched from blood (not recorded which). The clonotype originates from a woman aged 40 to 49 who had been exposed to COVID-19.

In nucleotides, the CDR3 is TGTGCCAGCAGCTTTGCGGGACAGGATGCCTATGGCTACACCTTC. It is translated as CASSFAGQDAYGYTF. The rearrangement links TRBV5-6 to TRBJ1-2, with 8 bases that match TRBD1. Germline V gives CDR1 SGHDT, CDR2 YYEEEE. The J segment lost 4 bases and the V segment lost 2 bases, leaving 7 bases of the junction unmatched. CDR3 length: 15 residues.